This passage covers 23 T cell receptor beta chains from one sample sequenced in a study of cytomegalovirus exposure and HLA in healthy donors. The primer mix had 60 Vbeta and 13 Jbeta primers. The method was immunoSEQ multiplex PCR; TCRdb's version includes in-frame clones alone and lacks a portion of them. Here the sample table reports roughly 110,000 clones. Sequenced material: PBMCs. The receptors derive from a man aged 40-49 years in good health and CMV-seropositive.

This chain links TRBV7-8 with TRBJ1-2; D unclear. This CDR3 contains 15 residues. Germline-derived CDR1 and CDR2 are SGHVS and FQNEAQ. V was shortened by 3 bases and J by 2 bases, with 13 bases between the two germline ends. The CDR3 protein is CASSFGETANYGYTF. The CDR3, as DNA: TGTGCCAGCAGCTTCGGGGAAACGGCAAACTATGGCTACACCTTC.

The rearrangement joins TRBV7-2 to TRBJ2-7, with 9 bases matching TRBD2. The germline V gene has CDR1 SGHTA and CDR2 FQGNSA. This CDR3 has 13 residues. Germline trimming cut 3 bases from V and 6 bases from J; bases unmatched to any gene: 3. Here the CDR3 reads CASSLGLAAEQYF. The CDR3 DNA reads TGTGCCAGCAGCTTGGGACTAGCTGCCGAGCAGTACTTC. The full variable domain, with the rest looked up from reference TRBV7-2 and TRBJ2-7, is GAGVSQSPSNKVTEKGKDVELRCDPISGHTALYWYRQSLGQGLEFLIYFQGNSAPDKSGLPSDRFSAERTGGSVSTLTIQRTQQEDSAVYLCASSLGLAAEQYFGPGTRLTVT.

The J gene is TRBJ2-2, the V gene TRBV19; 10 bases agree with TRBD1. The germline gives CDR1 LNHDA, CDR2 SQIVND (reference sequence). The CDR3 runs 15 residues. The junction had 5 bases not matched to a gene; V was cut back by 7 bases and J by 3 bases. CDR3 nucleotides: TGTGCCAGTACCCTCGGACAGGGGGACACCGGGGAGCTGTTTTTT. Translation: CASTLGQGDTGELFF.

CDR3 in amino acids: CASSSWDSAPRELFF. CDR3 nucleotide sequence: TGTGCCAGCAGTTCCTGGGACAGTGCACCGCGGGAGCTGTTTTTT. This sequence joins TRBV28 and TRBJ2-2, with 7 bases fitting TRBD1. V shed 4 bases, J shed 9 bases, and the junction held 11 bases outside the gene matches. CDR3 length equals 15 residues. CDR1 is MDHEN and CDR2 is SYDVKM in the germline V gene.

The rearrangement links TRBV9 to TRBJ2-5; TRBD1 matches at 9 bases. V lost 3 bases, J lost 2 bases, and 5 bases stayed unmatched. This CDR3 is built from 15 residues. Germline-derived CDR1 and CDR2 are SGDLS and YYNGEE. CDR3 amino acids: CASSAGTGRQETQYF. The DNA for the CDR3 is TGTGCCAGCAGCGCCGGGACAGGGAGGCAAGAGACCCAGTACTTC.

The chain has TRBV6-5 and TRBJ1-5; perhaps TRBD1 as D (6 bases). The CDR3 length is 15 residues. With 6 bases removed from V and 0 bases from J, the gap between germline ends came to 12 bases. Germline V gene lookup returns CDR1 MNHEY and CDR2 SVGAGI. The CDR3 loop is CASRTDRTSNQPQHF. CDR3 DNA sequence: TGTGCCAGCAGGACGGACAGAACTAGCAATCAGCCCCAGCATTTT.

The chain links TRBV19 to TRBJ1-5, with TRBD1 matching over 9 bases. After removal of 4 bases from V and 7 bases from J, the junction contained 5 bases not matched to a gene. CDR1 and CDR2 (germline): LNHDA, SQIVND (reference sequence). The CDR3 is 14 amino acids. CDR3 sequence reads: CASSTQGAGQPQHF. The CDR3 DNA reads as TGTGCCAGTAGTACACAGGGGGCAGGGCAGCCCCAGCATTTT.

The chain is built from TRBV5-1 and TRBJ2-7; 9 nucleotides agree with TRBD1. Trimming cost V 0 bases and J 2 bases; bases outside gene matches: 3. The germline V gene has CDR1 SGHRS and CDR2 YFSETQ. The CDR3 is 15 amino acids. The CDR3 reads CASSLEGTGTYEQYF. In DNA, the CDR3 is TGCGCCAGCAGCTTGGAAGGGACAGGGACCTACGAGCAGTACTTC.

The CDR3 DNA reads TGTGCCAGCAGTTCGCACCGGACAGGCCCCAACTATGGCTACACCTTC. This encodes CASSSHRTGPNYGYTF. The genes are TRBV27 and TRBJ1-2; TRBD1 matches 7 bases. V shed 4 bases and J 2 bases; nucleotides not matched to a gene: 10. This CDR3 spans 16 amino acids. The germline CDR1 and CDR2 sequences are MNHEY and SMNVEV (reference sequence).

The chain is built from TRBV10-3 and TRBJ2-7; 8 bases fit TRBD1. This CDR3 region has 14 residues. Trimming took 10 bases from V and 5 from J; bases not matched to a gene: 13. From germline, CDR1 is ENHRY and CDR2 SYGVKD. The CDR3 region is CATRDGQGANEQYF. CDR3 DNA sequence: TGTGCCACCCGGGACGGGCAGGGGGCGAACGAGCAGTACTTC.

This chain joins TRBV7-9 and TRBJ2-1, with 10 bases matching TRBD2. CDR1 is SEHNR and CDR2 is FQNEAQ in the germline V gene (reference sequence). The junction had 4 bases not matched to a gene; V was cut back by 2 bases and J by 6 bases. This CDR3 region has 15 residues. The CDR3 region is CASSLSSGRANEQFF. The CDR3 coding sequence is TGTGCCAGCAGCTTATCAAGCGGGAGGGCCAATGAGCAGTTCTTC.

The CDR3 spells CASSPLSVAGATYEQYF. CDR3 bases: TGTGCCAGCAGTCCTCTTTCCGTAGCGGGAGCAACCTACGAGCAGTACTTC. V is TRBV27 and J is TRBJ2-7, with 9 bases identical to TRBD2. Trimming took 5 bases from V and 2 from J; bases not matched to a gene: 13. The CDR3 contains 17 residues. Germline V gives CDR1 MNHEY, CDR2 SMNVEV (reference sequence).

The rearrangement joins TRBV2 to TRBJ1-1; TRBD1 aligns across 10 bases. This CDR3 has 13 amino acids. Germline V gives CDR1 SNHLY, CDR2 FYNNEI. Unmatched junction bases numbered 6, after V lost 9 bases and J lost 5 bases. The CDR3 region has the DNA TGTGCCAGGGAAGGACAGGGGGTAACTGAAGCTTTCTTT. Protein sequence: CAREGQGVTEAFF.

The CDR3 loop reads CASSQDWTGAGNTIYF. In DNA form, the CDR3 reads TGCGCCAGCAGCCAAGACTGGACAGGGGCTGGAAACACCATATATTTT. The genes are TRBV4-1 and TRBJ1-3; 9 nucleotides match TRBD1. Unmatched junction bases numbered 2, after V lost 0 bases and J lost 2 bases. CDR1 MGHRA and CDR2 YSYEKL come from the germline V gene. The CDR3 spans 16 residues.

The V gene is TRBV14, the J gene TRBJ1-1; D uncertain. This CDR3 spans 13 amino acids. Trimming removed 0 bases from V and 7 bases from J, with 9 bases in between. Per the germline V gene, CDR1 is SGHDN and CDR2 is FVKESK. CDR3 in amino acids: CASSQDLRGEAFF. As DNA, the CDR3 is TGTGCCAGCAGCCAAGACCTTCGGGGTGAAGCTTTCTTT.

The chain has TRBV6-5 and TRBJ2-2, with D perhaps TRBD1 (6 bases). The CDR3 is made up of 13 amino acids. V lost 5 bases and J 6 bases, leaving 10 bases between the germline ends. Germline CDR1 reads MNHEY; CDR2 reads SVGAGI. CDR3: CASSPGTPGELFF. The CDR3 bases are TGTGCCAGCAGTCCAGGGACACCCGGGGAGCTGTTTTTT.

The gene calls are TRBV29-1 and TRBJ2-7; 8 bases align to TRBD2. Germline V gives CDR1 SQVTM, CDR2 ANQGSEA. V was pared by 4 bases and J by 4 bases, with 12 bases of the junction left unmatched. The CDR3 totals 15 residues. CDR3 nucleotide sequence: TGCAGCGTTGTGGGTCAAAGGCGGGAGGTATACGAGCAGTACTTC. It translates to CSVVGQRREVYEQYF.

With respect to this clone: The junction shows a germline mismatch at one end, possibly a read error. The CDR3 sequence is CASSLLVKEAQYF. CDR3 nucleotide sequence: TGTGCCAGCAGTTTACTGGTTAAAGAGGCCCAGTACTTC. The chain joins TRBV28 to TRBJ2-5; D gene ambiguous. The CDR3 runs 13 residues. Germline V gene data show CDR1 as MDHEN and CDR2 as SYDVKM.

The chain couples TRBV5-1 to TRBJ1-1, with a possible D match to TRBD1 (5 bases). CDR1 is SGHRS, CDR2 YFSETQ, per germline. The CDR3 length is 15 residues. Trimming took off 5 bases at V and 3 bases at J, with 17 bases between the two ends. CDR3 amino acids: CASSLSSGPYTEAFF. As DNA, the CDR3 is TGCGCCAGCAGTCTTAGTTCAGGGCCGTACACTGAAGCTTTCTTT.

The J gene is TRBJ2-1, the V gene TRBV11-2; D not certain. CDR3 length equals 13 residues. V shed 5 bases and J shed 9 bases, with 14 bases lying between them. Germline V gene lookup returns CDR1 SGHAT and CDR2 FQNNGV. This chain's CDR3 is CASSPEKFGEQFF. CDR3 coding DNA: TGTGCCAGCAGCCCCGAGAAGTTTGGTGAGCAGTTCTTC.

The V and J genes are TRBV10-2 and TRBJ2-2, with TRBD1 as a possible D gene (5 bases). CDR1 and CDR2 from the germline V gene are WSHSY and SAAADI. V lost 6 bases and J 2 bases, leaving 10 bases between the germline ends. CDR3 length: 14 amino acids. CDR3 protein: CASRLGPNTGELFF. CDR3 nucleotides: TGCGCCAGCAGGCTGGGGCCAAACACCGGGGAGCTGTTTTTT.

The chain employs TRBV28 and TRBJ2-1; D gene unclear. From germline, CDR1 is MDHEN and CDR2 SYDVKM. The CDR3 is 12 amino acids. Trimming left V 1 base short and J 7 bases short, with 5 bases between. This CDR3 reads CASSLLRNEQFF. The CDR3 nucleotides read TGTGCCAGCAGTTTATTGCGGAATGAGCAGTTCTTC. The variable domain in full, with the rest retrieved from reference TRBV28 and TRBJ2-1, is DVKVTQSSRYLVKRTGEKVFLECVQDMDHENMFWYRQDPGLGLRLIYFSYDVKMKEKGDIPEGYSVSREKKERFSLILESASTNQTSMYLCASSLLRNEQFFGPGTRLTVL.

V and J are TRBV5-6 and TRBJ1-1; TRBD1 aligns across 9 bases. The CDR3 spans 15 residues. The J segment lost 5 bases and the V segment lost 2 bases, leaving 7 bases of the junction unmatched. In germline, CDR1 is SGHDT, CDR2 YYEEEE. CDR3 sequence reads: CASSLPGQGYTEAFF. CDR3 DNA: TGTGCCAGCAGCTTACCGGGACAGGGTTATACTGAAGCTTTCTTT.